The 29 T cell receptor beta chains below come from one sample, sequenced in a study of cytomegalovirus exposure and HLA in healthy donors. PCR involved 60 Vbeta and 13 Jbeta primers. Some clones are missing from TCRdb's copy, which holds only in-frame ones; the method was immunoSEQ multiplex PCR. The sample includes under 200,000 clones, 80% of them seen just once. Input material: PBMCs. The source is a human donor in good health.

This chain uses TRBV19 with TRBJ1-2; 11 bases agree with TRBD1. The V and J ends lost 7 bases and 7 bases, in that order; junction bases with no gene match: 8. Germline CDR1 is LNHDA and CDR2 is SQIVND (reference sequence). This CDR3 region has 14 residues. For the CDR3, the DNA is TGTGCCAGTACCCCGGACAGGGGGCTATCTGGCTACACCTTC. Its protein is CASTPDRGLSGYTF.

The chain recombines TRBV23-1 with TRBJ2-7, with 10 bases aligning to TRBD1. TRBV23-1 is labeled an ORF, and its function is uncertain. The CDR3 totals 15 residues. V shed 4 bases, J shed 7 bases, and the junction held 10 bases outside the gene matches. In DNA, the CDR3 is TGCGCCAGCAGTCCTGATTGGACAGGGGGTAAGGAGCAGTACTTC. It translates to CASSPDWTGGKEQYF.

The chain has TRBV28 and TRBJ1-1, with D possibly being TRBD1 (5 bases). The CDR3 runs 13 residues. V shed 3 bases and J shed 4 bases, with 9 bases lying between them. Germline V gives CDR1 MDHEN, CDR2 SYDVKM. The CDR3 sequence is CASSFGGVTEAFF. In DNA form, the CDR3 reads TGTGCCAGCAGTTTCGGGGGGGTCACTGAAGCTTTCTTT.

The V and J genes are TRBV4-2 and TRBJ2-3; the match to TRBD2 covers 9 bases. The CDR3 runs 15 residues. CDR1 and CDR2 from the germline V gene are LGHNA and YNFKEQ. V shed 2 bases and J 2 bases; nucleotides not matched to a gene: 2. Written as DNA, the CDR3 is TGTGCCAGCAGCCAAAGCGGGGGGTTCACAGATACGCAGTATTTT. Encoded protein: CASSQSGGFTDTQYF.

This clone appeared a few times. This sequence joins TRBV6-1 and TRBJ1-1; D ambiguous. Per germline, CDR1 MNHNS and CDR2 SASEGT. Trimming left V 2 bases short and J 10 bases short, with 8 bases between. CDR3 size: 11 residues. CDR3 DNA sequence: TGTGCCAGCAGTGAACGAGTCGGAGCTTTCTTT. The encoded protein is CASSERVGAFF.

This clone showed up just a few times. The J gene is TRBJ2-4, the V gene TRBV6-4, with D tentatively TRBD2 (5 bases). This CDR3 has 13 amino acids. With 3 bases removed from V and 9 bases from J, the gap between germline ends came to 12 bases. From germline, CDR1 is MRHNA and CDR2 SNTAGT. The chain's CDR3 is CASSESSDGIQYF. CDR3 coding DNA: TGTGCCAGCAGTGAAAGTAGCGACGGCATTCAGTACTTC.

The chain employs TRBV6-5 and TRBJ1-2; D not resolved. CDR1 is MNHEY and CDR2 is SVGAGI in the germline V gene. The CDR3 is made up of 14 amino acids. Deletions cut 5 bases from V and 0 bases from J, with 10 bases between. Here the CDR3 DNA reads TGTGCCAGCAGTCAGTGGCCCGCTAACTATGGCTACACCTTC. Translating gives CASSQWPANYGYTF.

CDR3 sequence reads: CASSQDRVGQPQHF. CDR3 nucleotide sequence: TGCGCCAGCAGCCAGGACAGGGTCGGGCAGCCCCAGCATTTT. The chain joins TRBV4-3 to TRBJ1-5; 8 nucleotides agree with TRBD1. The V gene's germline CDR1 is LGHNA and CDR2 YSLEER. This CDR3 comprises 14 residues. Trimming removed 3 bases from V and 7 bases from J; junction bases left unmatched: 5.

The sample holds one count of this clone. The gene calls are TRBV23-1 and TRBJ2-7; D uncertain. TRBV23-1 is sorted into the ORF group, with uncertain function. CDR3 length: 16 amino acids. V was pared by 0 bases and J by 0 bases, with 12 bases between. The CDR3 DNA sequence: TGCGCCAGCAGTCAATCGGGCACACTGAGCTCCTACGAGCAGTACTTC. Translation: CASSQSGTLSSYEQYF.

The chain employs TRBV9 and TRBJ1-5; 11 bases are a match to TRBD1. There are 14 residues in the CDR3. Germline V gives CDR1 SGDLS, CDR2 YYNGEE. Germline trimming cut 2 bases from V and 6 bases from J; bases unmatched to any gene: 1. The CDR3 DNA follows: TGTGCCAGCAGCGTCGGGACAGGGGGTCAGCCCCAGCATTTT. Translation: CASSVGTGGQPQHF.

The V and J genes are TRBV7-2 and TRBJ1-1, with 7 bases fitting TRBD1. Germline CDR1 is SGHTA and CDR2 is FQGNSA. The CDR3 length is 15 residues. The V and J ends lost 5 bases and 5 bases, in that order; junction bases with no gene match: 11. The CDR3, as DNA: TGTGCCAGCAGCCCCAGGGGGGTGGGAAGGACTGAAGCTTTCTTT. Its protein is CASSPRGVGRTEAFF. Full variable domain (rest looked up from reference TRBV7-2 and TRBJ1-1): GAGVSQSPSNKVTEKGKDVELRCDPISGHTALYWYRQSLGQGLEFLIYFQGNSAPDKSGLPSDRFSAERTGGSVSTLTIQRTQQEDSAVYLCASSPRGVGRTEAFFGQGTRLTVV.

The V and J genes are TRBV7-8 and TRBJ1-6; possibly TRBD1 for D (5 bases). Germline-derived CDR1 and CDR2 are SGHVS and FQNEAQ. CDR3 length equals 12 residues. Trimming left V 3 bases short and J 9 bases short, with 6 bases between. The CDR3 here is CASSFRVSPLHF. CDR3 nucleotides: TGTGCCAGCAGCTTCAGGGTTTCACCCCTCCACTTT.

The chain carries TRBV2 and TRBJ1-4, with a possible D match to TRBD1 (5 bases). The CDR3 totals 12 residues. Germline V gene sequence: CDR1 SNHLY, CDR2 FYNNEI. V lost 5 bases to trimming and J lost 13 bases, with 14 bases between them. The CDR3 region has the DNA TGTGCCAGCAGTCAGATCCCCGGGGGACTGTTTTTT. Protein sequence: CASSQIPGGLFF.

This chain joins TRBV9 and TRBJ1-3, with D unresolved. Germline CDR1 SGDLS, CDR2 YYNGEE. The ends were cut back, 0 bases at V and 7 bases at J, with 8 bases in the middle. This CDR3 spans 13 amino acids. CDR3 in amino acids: CASSVAGGNTIYF. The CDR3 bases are TGTGCCAGCAGCGTAGCGGGAGGGAACACCATATATTTT.

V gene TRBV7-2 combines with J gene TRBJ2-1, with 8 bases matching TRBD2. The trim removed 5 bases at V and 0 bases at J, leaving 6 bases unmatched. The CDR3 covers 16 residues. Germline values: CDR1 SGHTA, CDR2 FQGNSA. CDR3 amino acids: CASSPSSGSSYNEQFF. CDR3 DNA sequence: TGTGCCAGCAGCCCAAGCAGCGGGAGCTCCTACAATGAGCAGTTCTTC.

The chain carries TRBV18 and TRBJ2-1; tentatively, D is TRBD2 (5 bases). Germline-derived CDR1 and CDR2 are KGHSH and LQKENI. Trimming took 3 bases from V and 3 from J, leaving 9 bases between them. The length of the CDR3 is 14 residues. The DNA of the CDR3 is TGTGCCAGCTCACCCAGGACTGTCTACAATGAGCAGTTCTTC. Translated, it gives CASSPRTVYNEQFF.

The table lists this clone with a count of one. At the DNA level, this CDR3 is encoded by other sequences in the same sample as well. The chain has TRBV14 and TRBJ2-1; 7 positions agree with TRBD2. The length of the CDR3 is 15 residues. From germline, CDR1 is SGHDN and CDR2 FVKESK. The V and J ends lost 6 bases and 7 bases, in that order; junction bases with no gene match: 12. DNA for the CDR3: TGTGCCAGCAGTCCGACTAGCAATACAAGGAATGAGCAGTTCTTC. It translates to CASSPTSNTRNEQFF.

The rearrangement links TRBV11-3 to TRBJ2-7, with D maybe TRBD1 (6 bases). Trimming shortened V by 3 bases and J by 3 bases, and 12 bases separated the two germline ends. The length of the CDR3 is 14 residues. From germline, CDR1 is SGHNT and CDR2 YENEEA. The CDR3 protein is CASSFRDNDYEQYF. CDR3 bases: TGTGCCAGCAGCTTCCGGGACAACGACTACGAGCAGTACTTC.

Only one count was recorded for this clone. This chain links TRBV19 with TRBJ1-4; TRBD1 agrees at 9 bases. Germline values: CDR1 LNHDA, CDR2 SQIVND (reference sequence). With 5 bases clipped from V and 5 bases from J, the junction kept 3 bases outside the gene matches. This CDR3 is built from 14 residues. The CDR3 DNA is TGTGCCAGTAGTTACGGGACAGGGAATGAAAAACTGTTTTTT. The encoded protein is CASSYGTGNEKLFF.

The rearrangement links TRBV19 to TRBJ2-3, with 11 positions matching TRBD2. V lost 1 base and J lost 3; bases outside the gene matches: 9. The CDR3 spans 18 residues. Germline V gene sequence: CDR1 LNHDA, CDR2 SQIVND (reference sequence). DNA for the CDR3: TGTGCCAGTAGTATAGGCCCGTGGTCTAGCGGGGGGACAGATACGCAGTATTTT. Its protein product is CASSIGPWSSGGTDTQYF.

In nucleotides, the CDR3 is TGTGCCAGCTCACCTAGGGGCGTCATGAACACTGAAGCTTTCTTT. It encodes CASSPRGVMNTEAFF. This sequence joins TRBV18 and TRBJ1-1; possible D gene TRBD1, 5 bases. Germline V gene data show CDR1 as KGHSH and CDR2 as LQKENI. The length of the CDR3 is 15 residues. V lost 3 bases, J lost 0 bases, and 11 bases lay in between.

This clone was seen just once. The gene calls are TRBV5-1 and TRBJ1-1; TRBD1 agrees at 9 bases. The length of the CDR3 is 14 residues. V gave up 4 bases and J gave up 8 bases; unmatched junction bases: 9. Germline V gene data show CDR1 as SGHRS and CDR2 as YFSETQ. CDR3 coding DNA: TGCGCCAGCAGCAGCGGGACAGGGTATGAGGAAGCTTTCTTT. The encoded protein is CASSSGTGYEEAFF.

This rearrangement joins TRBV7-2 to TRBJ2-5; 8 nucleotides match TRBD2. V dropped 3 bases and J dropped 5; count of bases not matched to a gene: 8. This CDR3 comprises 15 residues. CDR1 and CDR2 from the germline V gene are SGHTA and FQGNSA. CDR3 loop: CASSFNGGAGETQYF. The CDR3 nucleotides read TGTGCCAGCAGCTTTAACGGGGGGGCGGGGGAGACCCAGTACTTC. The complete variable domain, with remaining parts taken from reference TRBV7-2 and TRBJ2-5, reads GAGVSQSPSNKVTEKGKDVELRCDPISGHTALYWYRQSLGQGLEFLIYFQGNSAPDKSGLPSDRFSAERTGGSVSTLTIQRTQQEDSAVYLCASSFNGGAGETQYFGPGTRLLVL.

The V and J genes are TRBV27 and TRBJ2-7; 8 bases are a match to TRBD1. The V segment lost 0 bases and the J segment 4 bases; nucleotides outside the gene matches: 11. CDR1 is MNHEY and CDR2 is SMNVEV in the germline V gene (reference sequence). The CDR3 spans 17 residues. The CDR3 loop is CASSLSGGDRGTYEQYF. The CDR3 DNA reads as TGTGCCAGCAGTTTATCGGGGGGCGACAGGGGAACTTACGAGCAGTACTTC.

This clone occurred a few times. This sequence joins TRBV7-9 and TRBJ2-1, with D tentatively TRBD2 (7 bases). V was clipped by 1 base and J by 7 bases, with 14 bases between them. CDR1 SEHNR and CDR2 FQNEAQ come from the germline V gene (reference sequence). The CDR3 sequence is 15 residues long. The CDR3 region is CASSLVGGPGNEQFF. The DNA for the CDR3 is TGTGCCAGCAGCTTAGTGGGGGGGCCAGGGAATGAGCAGTTCTTC.

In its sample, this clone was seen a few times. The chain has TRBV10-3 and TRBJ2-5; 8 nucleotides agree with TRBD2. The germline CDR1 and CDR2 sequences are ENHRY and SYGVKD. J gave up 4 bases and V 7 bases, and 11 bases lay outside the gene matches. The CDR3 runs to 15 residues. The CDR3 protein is CAIKDGNSGVETQYF. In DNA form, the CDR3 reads TGTGCCATCAAAGACGGGAATAGCGGGGTAGAGACCCAGTACTTC.

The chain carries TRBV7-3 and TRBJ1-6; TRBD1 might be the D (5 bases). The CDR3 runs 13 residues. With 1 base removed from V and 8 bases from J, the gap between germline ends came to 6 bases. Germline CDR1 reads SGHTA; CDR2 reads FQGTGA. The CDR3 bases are TGTGCCAGCAGCTTAATACAGGATTCACCCCTCCACTTT. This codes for CASSLIQDSPLHF.

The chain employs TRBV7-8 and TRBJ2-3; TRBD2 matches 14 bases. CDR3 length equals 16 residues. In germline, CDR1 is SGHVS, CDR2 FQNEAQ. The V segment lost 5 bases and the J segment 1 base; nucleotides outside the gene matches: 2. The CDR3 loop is CASSLTSGGGTDTQYF. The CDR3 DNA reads TGTGCCAGCAGCCTGACTAGCGGGGGGGGCACAGATACGCAGTATTTT.

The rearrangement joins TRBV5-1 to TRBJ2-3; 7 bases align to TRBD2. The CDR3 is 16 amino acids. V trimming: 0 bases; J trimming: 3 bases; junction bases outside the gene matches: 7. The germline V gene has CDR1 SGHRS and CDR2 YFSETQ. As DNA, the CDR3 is TGCGCCAGCAGCTTGGGACAGTGGGGGGGAACAGATACGCAGTATTTT. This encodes CASSLGQWGGTDTQYF.